One and the same sample provided the 20 T cell receptor beta chains below, sequenced in a study of cytomegalovirus exposure and HLA in healthy donors. PCR primers comprised 60 Vbeta and 13 Jbeta primers. Profiled with immunoSEQ multiplex PCR; TCRdb holds only in-frame clones, not every one. The sample has about 140,000 clones, 80% to 85% seen once. Sequenced: PBMCs. The receptors shown here come from a male donor in good health and CMV-seropositive.

This chain links TRBV7-3 with TRBJ2-1, with 10 positions matching TRBD2. This CDR3 has 17 residues. Trimming at V came to 5 bases and at J to 0 bases, leaving 7 bases not matched to a gene. Per the germline V gene, CDR1 is SGHTA and CDR2 is FQGTGA. As DNA, the CDR3 is TGTGCCAGCAGCCCGCGGACTAGCGGTATCTCCTACAATGAGCAGTTCTTC. Translating it yields CASSPRTSGISYNEQFF.

V usage is TRBV9 and J usage is TRBJ2-1; 7 bases fit TRBD2. The CDR3 has 17 residues. Losses at the gene ends were 0 bases for V and 4 bases for J; bases not matched to a gene: 10. Germline V CDR1 and CDR2: SGDLS, YYNGEE. CDR3 residues: CASSVVTSTSRYNEQFF. DNA of the CDR3: TGTGCCAGCAGCGTAGTAACGTCGACTAGCCGGTACAATGAGCAGTTCTTC. The variable domain in full, with the rest retrieved from reference TRBV9 and TRBJ2-1, is DSGVTQTPKHLITATGQRVTLRCSPRSGDLSVYWYQQSLDQGLQFLIQYYNGEERAKGNILERFSAQQFPDLHSELNLSSLELGDSALYFCASSVVTSTSRYNEQFFGPGTRLTVL.

The sample holds a few counts of this clone. The V and J genes are TRBV7-3 and TRBJ2-1; D is possibly TRBD2 (6 bases). Germline V gene sequence: CDR1 SGHTA, CDR2 FQGTGA. V lost 4 bases to trimming and J lost 5 bases, with 9 bases between them. The CDR3 is 13 amino acids. The CDR3 reads CASSSGLHNEQFF. The CDR3 DNA follows: TGTGCCAGCAGCTCGGGACTCCACAATGAGCAGTTCTTC.

This chain joins TRBV5-1 and TRBJ2-1; 13 positions match TRBD2. Unmatched junction bases numbered 7, after V lost 4 bases and J lost 9 bases. The CDR3 covers 15 residues. Germline lookup yields CDR1 SGHRS and CDR2 YFSETQ. This chain's CDR3 is CASSQTSGGATEQFF. CDR3 bases: TGCGCCAGCAGCCAAACTAGCGGGGGGGCCACTGAGCAGTTCTTC. The variable domain in full, completed from reference TRBV5-1 and TRBJ2-1, reads KAGVTQTPRYLIKTRGQQVTLSCSPISGHRSVSWYQQTPGQGLQFLFEYFSETQRNKGNFPGRFSGRQFSNSRSEMNVSTLELGDSALYLCASSQTSGGATEQFFGPGTRLTVL.

This chain uses TRBV14 with TRBJ1-1; a weak D match, TRBD1 (5 bases). The CDR3 extends over 14 amino acids. From germline, CDR1 is SGHDN and CDR2 FVKESK. Between the trimmed V and J ends, which lost 4 bases and 12 bases, there was a span of 21 bases. CDR3 sequence reads: CASSPYWTRGSTFF. CDR3 coding DNA: TGTGCCAGCAGCCCCTACTGGACTAGGGGCTCGACTTTCTTT.

V gene TRBV4-2 combines with J gene TRBJ2-1, with 9 nucleotides matching TRBD2. Trimming removed 4 bases from V and 5 bases from J; junction bases left unmatched: 9. The CDR3 length is 16 residues. The germline gives CDR1 LGHNA, CDR2 YNFKEQ. CDR3 sequence: CASSLSGTSFNNEQFF. Written as DNA, the CDR3 is TGTGCCAGCAGCCTGTCCGGGACTAGCTTCAACAATGAGCAGTTCTTC.

The gene calls are TRBV19 and TRBJ1-2, with no clear D. V was clipped by 4 bases and J by 2 bases, with 11 bases between them. Per the germline V gene, CDR1 is LNHDA and CDR2 is SQIVND (reference sequence). The CDR3 has 14 residues. DNA of the CDR3: TGTGCCAGTAGTAAACAGACCCTAAACTATGGCTACACCTTC. This encodes CASSKQTLNYGYTF.

The rearrangement uses TRBV10-1 and TRBJ1-5; TRBD1 matches 10 bases. Trimming removed 4 bases from V and 2 bases from J; junction bases left unmatched: 2. The germline V gene encodes CDR1 WNHNN and CDR2 SYGVQD (reference sequence). This CDR3 comprises 15 residues. CDR3 sequence: CASSGDRGGNQPQHF. Written as DNA, the CDR3 is TGCGCCAGCAGTGGGGACAGGGGCGGCAATCAGCCCCAGCATTTT.

The chain joins TRBV13 to TRBJ2-1; 14 bases match TRBD2. In germline, CDR1 is PRHDT, CDR2 FYEKMQ (reference sequence). Germline trimming cut 5 bases from V and 9 bases from J; bases unmatched to any gene: 9. CDR3 length: 16 amino acids. This chain's CDR3 is CASSPRLAGGLIEQFF. CDR3 DNA: TGTGCCAGCAGCCCGAGACTAGCGGGGGGGCTTATTGAGCAGTTCTTC.

This chain uses TRBV5-6 with TRBJ1-5, with TRBD1 matching over 7 bases. Germline CDR1 is SGHDT and CDR2 is YYEEEE. After removal of 2 bases from V and 7 bases from J, the junction contained 9 bases not matched to a gene. This CDR3 spans 15 amino acids. The CDR3 nucleotides read TGTGCCAGCAGCTTTTTCGACAGGGTAGGCCAGCCCCAGCATTTT. It codes for CASSFFDRVGQPQHF.

As to this clone: At one boundary the junction diverges from the germline segment, which might be a read error. The gene calls are TRBV7-7 and TRBJ2-1, with TRBD2 identical over 7 bases. This CDR3 comprises 15 residues. In germline, CDR1 is SSHAT, CDR2 FNYEAQ (reference sequence). In DNA, the CDR3 is TGTGCTAGCAGCCCCTTAGCGGGCCTCTACAATGAGCAGTTCTTC. Its protein product is CASSPLAGLYNEQFF.

About this clone: A read error may produce the germline difference seen at one junction end. This chain uses TRBV19 with TRBJ2-7; D is possibly TRBD2 (5 bases). The CDR3 has 14 residues. Germline V gene lookup returns CDR1 LNHDA and CDR2 SQIVND (reference sequence). DNA for the CDR3: TGTGCCAGTAGTATACGAGGGATGTCCTACGAGCAGTACTTT. It yields the protein CASSIRGMSYEQYF.

The chain recombines TRBV7-8 with TRBJ2-1, with a weak D call TRBD1 (5 bases). The germline V gene has CDR1 SGHVS and CDR2 FQNEAQ. V was pared by 1 base and J by 8 bases, with 15 bases between. This CDR3 contains 15 residues. The CDR3 coding sequence is TGTGCCAGCAGCTTAGGAGCGCCAGGGTTGGATGAGCAGTTCTTC. Translation gives CASSLGAPGLDEQFF.

The rearrangement links TRBV7-9 to TRBJ1-4; D gene uncertain. CDR3 length: 13 amino acids. Germline CDR1 reads SEHNR; CDR2 reads FQNEAQ (reference sequence). The V and J ends lost 6 bases and 3 bases respectively, with 8 bases between them. The chain's CDR3 is CASRVGSNEKLFF. In DNA, the CDR3 is TGTGCCAGCAGGGTCGGTTCTAATGAAAAACTGTTTTTT.

This clone was seen once. The chain links TRBV19 to TRBJ2-3; 9 bases fit TRBD1. The CDR3 sequence is 14 residues long. Germline values: CDR1 LNHDA, CDR2 SQIVND (reference sequence). With V trimmed by 1 base and J by 5 bases, 1 base remained unmatched. CDR3 nucleotides: TGTGCCAGTAGTATAGGACAGGGGGGAGATACGCAGTATTTT. It is translated as CASSIGQGGDTQYF.

This chain joins TRBV5-1 and TRBJ1-2, with 7 bases identical to TRBD1. Germline-derived CDR1 and CDR2 are SGHRS and YFSETQ. With 0 bases clipped from V and 3 bases from J, the junction kept 5 bases outside the gene matches. The CDR3 is made up of 15 amino acids. The CDR3 coding sequence is TGCGCCAGCAGCTTGGCCCCCGGGACAGACTATGGCTACACCTTC. Translated, it gives CASSLAPGTDYGYTF.

This clone was detected a few times. The J gene is TRBJ2-2, the V gene TRBV4-3, with 10 bases fitting TRBD2. Germline CDR1 and CDR2: LGHNA and YSLEER. The CDR3 loop spans 17 amino acids. Trimming removed 4 bases from V and 5 bases from J; junction bases left unmatched: 10. The CDR3 loop is CASSPQAGGPNTGELFF. The DNA for the CDR3 is TGCGCCAGCAGCCCACAAGCGGGAGGGCCAAATACCGGGGAGCTGTTTTTT.

This clone was seen a handful of times. The genes are TRBV6-6 and TRBJ2-5; 7 nucleotides agree with TRBD2. Germline V gives CDR1 MNHNY, CDR2 SVGAGI (reference sequence). This CDR3 comprises 13 residues. The J segment lost 5 bases and the V segment lost 0 bases, leaving 0 bases of the junction unmatched. In DNA form, the CDR3 reads TGTGCCAGCAGTTACTCGGGGGGGGAGACCCAGTACTTC. This encodes CASSYSGGETQYF.

The chain combines TRBV5-8 with TRBJ2-7; TRBD2 aligns across 7 bases. This CDR3 contains 11 residues. With 7 bases clipped from V and 5 bases from J, the junction kept 3 bases outside the gene matches. Germline CDR1 and CDR2: SGHTS and YDEGEE. CDR3 sequence reads: CASGLGDEQYF. In nucleotides, the CDR3 is TGTGCCAGCGGACTAGGCGACGAGCAGTACTTC.

The chain joins TRBV11-3 to TRBJ2-1; TRBD2 might be the D (5 bases). Looked up from germline, CDR1 is SGHNT and CDR2 is YENEEA. V was cut by 4 bases and J by 8 bases, with 12 bases left in between. This CDR3 contains 13 residues. The CDR3 is CASSYGMLDEQFF. The DNA of the CDR3 is TGTGCCAGCAGCTACGGGATGCTGGATGAGCAGTTCTTC.